This T cell receptor beta chain was recorded in a study of blood T cells in healthy people across ages. Primers used in a second PCR of roughly 6 to 11 cycles were a sample-barcoded 5' primer and a J-beta primer mix. TCRdb re-called the 5' RACE reads through MiXCR, storing one row per CDR3 protein. The table shows some 1.8 million distinct CDR3 sequences, with about two fifths occurring only once. Germline CDR1 SQVTM, CDR2 ANQGSEA. The CDR3 consists of 17 residues. V dropped 0 bases and J dropped 8; count of bases not matched to a gene: 16. This clonotype was observed at least ten times. No antigen is known for it. Study outcomes and limitations: Higher diversity and more naive CD4+ cells were features of long-lived donors, compared to aged donors. Estimated diversity across one million T cells was deemed an underestimate.

Isolation of PBMCs gave at least 7 million cells per sample. The material sequenced was blood. The source of this sequence is a human donor in good health. The chain employs TRBV29-1 and TRBJ1-2; 9 nucleotides line up with TRBD1. The CDR3 reads CSVEDRGTGRITRGYTF. CDR3 in DNA: TGCAGCGTTGAAGATCGGGGGACAGGGAGAATTACCCGGGGCTACACCTTC.